This T cell receptor (beta chain) was found in a study of vaccination effects on CD4 cells after COVID-19. Study at large: Both of the two convalescent patients gave a sample, one 16 days and one a week before vaccination.

Antigen-specific CD4+ T cells were expanded (with viral peptide pools) by the ViraFEST assay ahead of sequencing. Following culture for 9 to 11 days, CD4+ T cells were isolated. The infection with SARS-CoV-2 (confirmed by PCR) occurred in this person between March and December 2020. In the cultures, half the medium was exchanged for IL-2 medium on days 3 and 7. General study points: In the study, convalescent patients were few, and early post-infection timepoints were absent. Clones of infection and vaccine origin contracted markedly late after vaccination.

Germline lookup yields CDR1 DFQATT and CDR2 SNEGSKA (reference sequence). V was cut by 3 bases and J by 4 bases, with 19 bases left in between. This CDR3 contains 15 residues. Measured with immunoSEQ multiplex PCR; TCRdb has only the in-frame clones, and not every one. The sample includes 20,000 to 25,000 clones, about 81% of them seen just once. A remark on this clone: Its target is not known.

The rearrangement joins TRBV20-1 to TRBJ2-7; weak D call: TRBD2 (5 bases). The TCR comes from a human donor who had a prior SARS-CoV-2 infection. The sequenced sample was CD4+ T cells from PBMCs cultured with a peptide pool, obtained before COVID-19 vaccination. The CDR3 region has the DNA TGCAGTGCTAGTTATGTCTCGGCGGGCAATTACGAGCAGTACTTC. This codes for CSASYVSAGNYEQYF.